What follows is one T cell receptor beta chain and its context. Reverse transcription used roughly 0.45 to 1 ug RNA and random hexamers. From the immunoSEQ multiplex PCR reads, TCRdb called clonotypes with MiXCR, one entry per CDR3 protein. The data show some 150,000 distinct CDR3 sequences, 90% to 95% seen once. The data belong to a study of CD8 T cells in Susac syndrome. At the level of the study: There were 5 or 6 sequenced Susac syndrome patients with active disease and under ten in remission.

TCR beta from blood CD8+ and CD4+ T cells was sequenced. It was negative isolation that provided the CD8+ and CD4+ T cells, whereas TEMRA cells were enriched by FACS. This CDR3 is 14 amino acids long. Germline CDR1 and CDR2: DFQATT and SNEGSKA (reference sequence). The trim removed 6 bases at V and 3 bases at J, leaving 7 bases unmatched. The receptor comes from a human donor with Susac syndrome. Material for sequencing was CD4+ T cells from PBMCs. The chain employs TRBV20-1 and TRBJ2-7; 11 bases agree with TRBD2. CDR3 sequence reads: CSASRGLADYEQYF. As DNA, the CDR3 is TGCAGTGCCTCGAGGGGACTAGCGGACTACGAGCAGTACTTC.